A selection of T cell receptor beta chains follows, all from one sample in a study of cytomegalovirus exposure and HLA in healthy donors. Sequenced by immunoSEQ multiplex PCR; TCRdb stores in-frame clones only, minus some. Of 100,000 to 150,000 clones listed, 65% to 90% are singletons. Material: PBMCs. All receptors come from a girl aged 2 to 10 in good health and CMV-seronegative. Each CDR3 is given with its conserved first and last residue. The D gene is left open where the match is weak. Clone size is given for some rows only: seen once, a few or many times, or a class if the clone is expanded.

size	V	J	D	DNA	CDR3
-	TRBV15	TRBJ1-1	TRBD1	TGTGCCACCAGCAGAGAGGACCTTGACAGGGACACTGAAGCTTTCTTT	CATSREDLDRDTEAFF
-	TRBV30	TRBJ1-6	TRBD1	TGTGCCTGGAGTGATAGAATCAGGGGGTTTAATTCACCCCTCCACTTT	CAWSDRIRGFNSPLHF
once	TRBV6-4	TRBJ2-7	-	TGTGCCAGCAGTGTCCTGCGCTACGAGCAGTACTTC	CASSVLRYEQYF
-	TRBV28	TRBJ1-5	TRBD1	TGTGCCAGCAGTTCGTTCCTTCCAGGGGGAAGCAATCAGCCCCAGCATTTT	CASSSFLPGGSNQPQHF
-	TRBV4-1	TRBJ2-3	TRBD2	TGCGCCAGCAGCCAGGGACTAGCAAGCACAGATACGCAGTATTTT	CASSQGLASTDTQYF
-	TRBV5-6	TRBJ2-2	-	TGTGCCAGCAGCTTTAGTTTTCTTGGAGACACCGGGGAGCTGTTTTTT	CASSFSFLGDTGELFF
-	TRBV6-1	TRBJ2-1	TRBD2	TGTGCCAGCAGTGAAGTAGTGGGAGGGACTTACAATGAGCAGTTCTTC	CASSEVVGGTYNEQFF
-	TRBV7-2	TRBJ2-3	TRBD2	TGTGCCAGCAGCGCGCGGGGGACTAGCGGGGGGACTAGCACAGATACGCAGTATTTT	CASSARGTSGGTSTDTQYF
-	TRBV7-3	TRBJ2-1	-	TGTGCCAGCAGCTTAATAGGAACGGGGAGCTCCTACAATGAGCAGTTCTTC	CASSLIGTGSSYNEQFF
-	TRBV5-4	TRBJ1-5	-	TGTGCCAGCAGCTACGGGACATCGCAAGGTCAGCCCCAGCATTTT	CASSYGTSQGQPQHF
-	TRBV13	TRBJ2-1	TRBD2	TGTGCCAGCCGGAGACTAGCGGATAGCTCCTACAATGAGCAGTTCTTC	CASRRLADSSYNEQFF
once	TRBV10-3	TRBJ1-2	-	TGTGCCATCAGTGAGAGGGACACCTATGGCTACACCTTC	CAISERDTYGYTF
-	TRBV7-6	TRBJ2-1	-	TGTGCCAGCAGCTTATCCTCTGCCTACAATGAGCAGTTCTTC	CASSLSSAYNEQFF
-	TRBV6-5	TRBJ1-2	-	TGTGCCAGCAGTTACTCGATCTCGGGGGACTACTATGGCTACACCTTC	CASSYSISGDYYGYTF
-	TRBV15	TRBJ2-5	-	TGTGCCACCAGCAGCCGGGACTTTCAAGAGACCCAGTACTTC	CATSSRDFQETQYF
once	TRBV5-1	TRBJ2-3	TRBD1	TGCGCCAGCAGCCATACAGGGGGCACAGATACGCAGTATTTT	CASSHTGGTDTQYF
-	TRBV9	TRBJ2-3	-	TGTGCCAGCAGCTCCATGGCCGGGAGCACAGATACGCAGTATTTT	CASSSMAGSTDTQYF
-	TRBV29-1	TRBJ2-7	TRBD1	TGCAGCGTTGAGGGATTGACCTCCGGGACAGGGGGTATCTACGAGCAGTACTTC	CSVEGLTSGTGGIYEQYF
-	TRBV6-5	TRBJ1-5	-	TGTGCCAGCAGTTACTCCGGGGGGCGAGGGCAGCCCCAGCATTTT	CASSYSGGRGQPQHF
-	TRBV7-9	TRBJ2-6	TRBD1	TGTGCCAGCAGCTTAGAGTTGGGACAGGGGGCTGGGGCCAACGTCCTGACTTTC	CASSLELGQGAGANVLTF
-	TRBV11-3	TRBJ1-1	-	TGTGCCAGCAGGGCAGGGCCGAACACTGAAGCTTTCTTT	CASRAGPNTEAFF
-	TRBV5-4	TRBJ2-7	TRBD1	TGTGCCAGCAGCTTGGCGGCAGGGGGCCTCTCCTACGAGCAGTACTTC	CASSLAAGGLSYEQYF
-	TRBV14	TRBJ1-1	-	TGTGCCAGCAGCCAAAGGGCATGGGAGGAAGCTTTCTTT	CASSQRAWEEAFF
-	TRBV10-3	TRBJ2-3	TRBD1	TGTGCCATCAGTGTCCGGGCAGGGGGTACAGATACGCAGTATTTT	CAISVRAGGTDTQYF
-	TRBV4-1	TRBJ1-1	TRBD1	TGCGCCAGCAGCCAAGATCTTGGGACAGGAGGGACTGAAGCTTTCTTT	CASSQDLGTGGTEAFF
-	TRBV13	TRBJ2-7	-	TGTGCCAGCAGCCGTACATACAGTGAAACCTACGAGCAGTACTTC	CASSRTYSETYEQYF